The clone carrying this T cell receptor (beta chain) came up many times. One end of the junction is discordant with germline, which a read error may explain. This sample is part of a study of identical twins. Each CDR3 protein is one row after TCRdb ran MiXCR on the 5' RACE reads. The table has about 520,000 distinct CDR3 sequences, 20% to 25% seen once. Separately, the same data were catalogued under a study of T cells expressing NK-cell markers.

Sequenced sample: CD4+ T cells sorted from blood. This sequence originates from a woman aged 18-29 years in good health.

The CDR3 sequence is CASRFGRPPYEQYF. The DNA of the CDR3 is TGTGCCAGCCGTTTCGGCAGGCCACCCTACGAGCAGTACTTC. The rearrangement uses TRBV12-3 or TRBV12-4 and TRBJ2-7; D is uncertain. This CDR3 comprises 14 residues.